This TCR beta chain was captured in a study of T cell responses to AZD1222 COVID-19 vaccine. Overall study results and limits: After two AZD1222 doses, spike-specific TCR breadth and depth rose versus day 0. Vaccine-associated CD4 TCRs spanned spike, dominant at 160-218 and 743-854. In all cases, repertoires were sampled only after the peak T cell response.

Germline CDR1 reads GTSNPN; CDR2 reads SVGIG (reference sequence). The J segment lost 5 bases and the V segment lost 5 bases, leaving 7 bases of the junction unmatched. The length of the CDR3 is 15 residues. Method: immunoSEQ multiplex PCR; TCRdb's copy keeps in-frame clones and lacks some. The table shows tens of thousands of clones, with 82% occurring only once. Details on this clone: Antigen unknown.

This clonotype was sampled from an adult in good health. The sample consisted of peripheral blood, taken on day 0 of AZD1222 vaccination. This chain links TRBV30 with TRBJ2-5; 14 bases agree with TRBD2. CDR3 protein: CAWGLAGGLAETQYF. CDR3 DNA: TGTGCCTGGGGACTAGCGGGGGGACTGGCGGAGACCCAGTACTTC.